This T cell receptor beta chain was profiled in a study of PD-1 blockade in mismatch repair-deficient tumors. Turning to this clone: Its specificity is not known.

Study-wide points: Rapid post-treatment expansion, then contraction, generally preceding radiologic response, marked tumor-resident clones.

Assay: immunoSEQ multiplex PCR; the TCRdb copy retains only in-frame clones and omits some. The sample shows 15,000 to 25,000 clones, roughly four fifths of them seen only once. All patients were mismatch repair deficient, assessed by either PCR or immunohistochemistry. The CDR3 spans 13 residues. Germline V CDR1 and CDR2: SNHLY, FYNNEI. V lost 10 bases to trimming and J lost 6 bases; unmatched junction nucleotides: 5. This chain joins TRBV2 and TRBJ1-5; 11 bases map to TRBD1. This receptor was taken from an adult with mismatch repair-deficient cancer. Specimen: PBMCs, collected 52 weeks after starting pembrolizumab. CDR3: CAIQGQGGQPQHF. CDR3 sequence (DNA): TGTGCCATACAGGGACAGGGGGGTCAGCCCCAGCATTTT.